These 8 T cell receptor beta chains originate from one sample sequenced in a study of blood T cell repertoires in COVID-19. Here immunoSEQ multiplex PCR was the method, and the copy in TCRdb shows in-frame clones only, minus some. Of 63,000 or so clones in the sample, around 84% were seen once. What was sequenced was peripheral blood. The origin of the receptors is a human donor in a cohort sampled during active COVID-19.

This sequence joins TRBV5-5 and TRBJ1-5; unclear D gene. Germline CDR1 reads SGHKS; CDR2 reads YYEKEE (reference sequence). Trimming removed 0 bases at V and 1 base at J, with 8 bases between. The CDR3 runs 15 residues. CDR3 coding DNA: TGTGCCAGCAGCTTGGCAGGATACAGCAATCAGCCCCAGCATTTT. Protein sequence: CASSLAGYSNQPQHF.

The rearrangement joins TRBV5-6 to TRBJ1-3, with D tentatively TRBD1 (6 bases). CDR1 is SGHDT, CDR2 YYEEEE, per germline. The V and J ends lost 3 bases and 8 bases respectively, with 18 bases between them. CDR3 length: 15 amino acids. The CDR3 loop reads CASSWLASRGYTIYF. CDR3 nucleotide sequence: TGTGCCAGCAGCTGGCTGGCGTCCAGGGGTTACACCATATATTTT.

The V call is TRBV10-3, the J call TRBJ1-1; D ambiguous. The CDR3 consists of 14 residues. Germline V gene sequence: CDR1 ENHRY, CDR2 SYGVKD. The V end was cut by 3 bases, the J end by 6 bases, with 14 bases between. The CDR3 DNA sequence: TGTGCCATCAGTGATCAGACTCTTCGCTCTGAAGCTTTCTTT. It specifies CAISDQTLRSEAFF.

This clone was observed once. V gene TRBV6-2 or TRBV6-3 combines with J gene TRBJ2-2; D gene uncertain. Germline lookup yields CDR1 MNHEY and CDR2 SVGEGT. The CDR3 sequence is 15 residues long. Trimming removed 2 bases at V and 0 bases at J, with 7 bases between. The CDR3 sequence is CASSYRLANTGELFF. The CDR3 DNA reads TGTGCCAGCAGTTACAGGCTAGCGAACACCGGGGAGCTGTTTTTT.

This clone was seen a single time. V usage is TRBV7-6 and J usage is TRBJ2-2; 10 bases fit TRBD1. J lost 5 bases, V lost 0 bases, and 6 bases had no gene match. This CDR3 has 17 residues. Germline V gene data show CDR1 as SGHVS and CDR2 as FNYEAQ. The DNA for the CDR3 is TGTGCCAGCAGCTTAGCGGAGACAGGGGGCGGGACCGGGGAGCTGTTTTTT. Amino acids: CASSLAETGGGTGELFF.

The CDR3 coding sequence is TGTGCCAGTAGTATCTTAGAGGTGAACACTGAAGCTTTCTTT. Encoded protein: CASSILEVNTEAFF. The chain recombines TRBV19 with TRBJ1-1; D gene ambiguous. The ends were cut back, 3 bases at V and 0 bases at J, with 8 bases in the middle. The germline V gene has CDR1 LNHDA and CDR2 SQIVND (reference sequence). There are 14 residues in the CDR3. Looking up the rest from reference TRBV19 and TRBJ1-1 gives the full variable domain: DGGITQSPKYLFRKEGQNVTLSCEQNLNHDAMYWYRQDPGQGLRLIYYSQIVNDFQKGDIAEGYSVSREKKESFPLTVTSAQKNPTAFYLCASSILEVNTEAFFGQGTRLTVV.

The V call is TRBV12-5, the J call TRBJ2-1; D remains ambiguous. V shed 11 bases and J shed 4 bases, with 6 bases lying between them. The CDR3 spans 10 residues. In germline, CDR1 is LGHNT, CDR2 FRNRAP. CDR3 sequence: CASKYNEQFF. For the CDR3, the DNA is TGTGCTTCTAAGTACAATGAGCAGTTCTTC.

The chain links TRBV4-2 to TRBJ2-1; 8 bases are a match to TRBD2. The CDR3 runs 16 residues. The junction had 8 bases not matched to a gene; V was cut back by 1 base and J by 6 bases. CDR1 and CDR2 (germline): LGHNA, YNFKEQ. The CDR3 here is CASSQVGTSTFNEQFF. The CDR3 DNA sequence: TGTGCCAGCAGCCAAGTTGGGACTAGTACCTTCAATGAGCAGTTCTTC.